Below, 7 T cell receptor beta chains from the same sample are listed, as sequenced in a study of CD8 T cells in ankylosing spondylitis. MiXCR, applied by TCRdb to the 5' RACE reads, yields one record per CDR3 protein. The repertoire includes roughly 220,000 distinct CDR3 sequences, about 10% of them detected once, and 20% to 25% sits in the top ten. What was sequenced was blood, either unsorted or a sorted T cell fraction (not recorded which). These receptors all come from a male donor with ankylosing spondylitis or in good health (not recorded which).

This clonotype was picked up many times. The V gene is TRBV5-1, the J gene TRBJ1-4; D is possibly TRBD1 (5 bases). CDR1 and CDR2 from the germline V gene are SGHRS and YFSETQ. The CDR3 extends over 16 amino acids. Trimming pared 4 bases from V and 5 bases from J, leaving 18 bases between. CDR3: CASSPGREGTNEKLFF. The CDR3 DNA follows: TGCGCCAGCAGCCCGGGCAGGGAGGGAACCAATGAAAAACTGTTTTTT. The complete variable domain, with remaining parts taken from reference TRBV5-1 and TRBJ1-4, reads KAGVTQTPRYLIKTRGQQVTLSCSPISGHRSVSWYQQTPGQGLQFLFEYFSETQRNKGNFPGRFSGRQFSNSRSEMNVSTLELGDSALYLCASSPGREGTNEKLFFGSGTQLSVL.

The chain links TRBV12-3 or TRBV12-4 to TRBJ1-1; 10 bases align to TRBD1. The length of the CDR3 is 14 residues. Unmatched junction bases numbered 6, after V lost 6 bases and J lost 5 bases. This CDR3 reads CASRGTGAVTEAFF. CDR3 sequence (DNA): TGTGCCAGCAGGGGGACAGGGGCGGTTACTGAAGCTTTCTTT.

This clonotype has at least ten counts. The chain links TRBV12-3 or TRBV12-4 to TRBJ1-4; 7 nucleotides match TRBD1. The CDR3 length is 15 residues. V was pared by 3 bases and J by 8 bases, with 9 bases of the junction left unmatched. CDR3 sequence (DNA): TGTGCCAGCAGTTTTCTGGCAGGGGGAAGGGAAAAACTGTTTTTT. Protein sequence: CASSFLAGGREKLFF.

This chain joins TRBV7-3 and TRBJ2-2; 11 bases fit TRBD1. The junction had 9 bases not matched to a gene; V was cut back by 5 bases and J by 7 bases. The germline V gene encodes CDR1 SGHTA and CDR2 FQGTGA. CDR3 length: 16 residues. CDR3 in amino acids: CASSQGGQGEIGELFF. CDR3 sequence (DNA): TGTGCCAGCAGCCAAGGGGGACAGGGGGAAATCGGGGAGCTGTTTTTT.

This clonotype was recorded many times. The chain uses TRBV11-2 and TRBJ1-1; maybe TRBD1 (5 bases). Germline CDR1 SGHAT, CDR2 FQNNGV. V shed 3 bases and J shed 1 base, with 9 bases lying between them. This CDR3 has 14 amino acids. The CDR3 DNA is TGTGCCAGCAGCTTTTCAGGGTCGAACACTGAAGCTTTCTTT. Translated, it gives CASSFSGSNTEAFF.

V usage is TRBV7-9 and J usage is TRBJ2-2; TRBD1 agrees at 7 bases. With 5 bases clipped from V and 5 bases from J, the junction kept 8 bases outside the gene matches. Per the germline V gene, CDR1 is SEHNR and CDR2 is FQNEAQ (reference sequence). There are 15 residues in the CDR3. CDR3 loop: CASSQLTGNTGELFF. CDR3 coding DNA: TGTGCCAGCAGCCAATTGACAGGGAATACCGGGGAGCTGTTTTTT.

At least ten counts were recorded for this clonotype. The chain employs TRBV12-3 or TRBV12-4 and TRBJ2-3; 9 nucleotides align to TRBD2. The CDR3 has 13 amino acids. J lost 9 bases, V lost 4 bases, and 5 bases had no gene match. As DNA, the CDR3 is TGTGCCAGCAGTTACATAGCGGGGGAGACGCAGTATTTT. Translating it yields CASSYIAGETQYF.